This T cell receptor beta chain was found in a study of T cell responses to AZD1222 COVID-19 vaccine. Study-level points and caveats: Donors were mostly white British, more females; clonal diversity possibly underestimated.

Germline V lookup: CDR1 KGHSH, CDR2 LQKENI. CDR3 size: 15 residues. The V end was cut by 1 base, the J end by 5 bases, with 12 bases between. As to this clone: Its antigen is currently unknown.

The repertoire was sequenced with immunoSEQ multiplex PCR; TCRdb's copy has only in-frame clones and lacks some. Among around 89,000 clones listed, roughly 90% were seen once. This sequence was found in an adult in good health. The sequencing used peripheral blood, collected on day 0 of AZD1222 vaccination. The chain employs TRBV18 and TRBJ2-4; tentative D call: TRBD2 (7 bases). The CDR3 nucleotides are TGTGCCAGCTCACCACAGGGGGGGCCCGAAAACATTCAGTACTTC. It encodes CASSPQGGPENIQYF.